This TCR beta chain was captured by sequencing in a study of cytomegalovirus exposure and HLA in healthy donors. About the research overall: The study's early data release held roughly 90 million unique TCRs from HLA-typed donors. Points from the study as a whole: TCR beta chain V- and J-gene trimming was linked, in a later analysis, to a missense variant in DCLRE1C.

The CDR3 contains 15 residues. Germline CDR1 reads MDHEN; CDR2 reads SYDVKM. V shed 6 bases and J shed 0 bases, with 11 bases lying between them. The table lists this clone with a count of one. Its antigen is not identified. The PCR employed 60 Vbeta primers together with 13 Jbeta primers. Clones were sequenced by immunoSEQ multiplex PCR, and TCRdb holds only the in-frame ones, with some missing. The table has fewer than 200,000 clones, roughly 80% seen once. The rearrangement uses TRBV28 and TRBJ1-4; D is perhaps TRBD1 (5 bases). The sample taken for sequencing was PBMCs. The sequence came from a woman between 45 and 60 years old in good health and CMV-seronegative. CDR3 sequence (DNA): TGTGCCAGCAGACAGCAAGGGGCAACTAATGAAAAACTGTTTTTT. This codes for CASRQQGATNEKLFF.